This TCR beta chain was found in a study of blood T cells in healthy people across ages. The study's findings and limits: Versus aged donors, long-lived donors had higher diversity and more naive CD4+ cells.

Caucasian, healthy and from Russia, the donors were aged between roughly 6 and 95. This clonotype was counted a single time. The antigen is undetermined. Together with a sample-barcoded 5' primer, a J-beta primer mix was included in a second PCR lasting about 6 to 11 cycles. TCRdb passed the 5' RACE reads through MiXCR, listing each CDR3 protein once. This sample has hundreds of thousands of distinct CDR3 sequences, with around 62% found just once. The TCR sequence derives from a young man in good health. Sequencing was done on a sample of blood.

CDR3 sequence: CASSGGGAPEVGTDTQYF. The CDR3, as DNA: TGTGCCAGCAGCGGAGGGGGCGCGCCCGAAGTTGGCACAGATACGCAGTATTTT. The gene calls are TRBV9 and TRBJ2-3; 7 bases are a match to TRBD1. Germline V gives CDR1 SGDLS, CDR2 YYNGEE. The CDR3 spans 18 residues. J lost 1 base, V lost 3 bases, and 14 bases had no gene match.